This T cell receptor beta chain comes out of a study of cytotoxic CD8 clonotypes in ibrutinib-treated CLL. Overall study: Responses: 24 partial, 2 complete; after median roughly 68 months, around 14 stayed remitted, about twelve progressed.

This clone was found a few times. Its specificity is unknown. Study-level results: Starting clonality was above that of age-matched healthy donors and tracked circulating CD8+ T-cell counts.

Investigators sought sequencing depths of between 1 in 200,000 and 1 in 1 million T cells. Only in-frame clones appear in the TCRdb table, and some are missing; sequencing was by immunoSEQ multiplex PCR. The profile shows about 120,000 clones, 58% of them singletons. This material consisted of PBMCs, taken after 24 months of ibrutinib treatment. The receptor was derived from a human donor with chronic lymphocytic leukemia.

The CDR3 sequence is CASSLGQNTEAFF. DNA for the CDR3: TGTGCCAGCAGCTTAGGACAGAACACTGAAGCTTTCTTT. The rearrangement joins TRBV7-2 to TRBJ1-1; no firm D call. Germline V gene lookup returns CDR1 SGHTA and CDR2 FQGNSA. Between the trimmed V and J ends, which lost 1 base and 1 base, there was a span of 4 bases. This CDR3 comprises 13 residues. The full variable domain, its missing parts supplied by reference TRBV7-2 and TRBJ1-1, is GAGVSQSPSNKVTEKGKDVELRCDPISGHTALYWYRQSLGQGLEFLIYFQGNSAPDKSGLPSDRFSAERTGGSVSTLTIQRTQQEDSAVYLCASSLGQNTEAFFGQGTRLTVV.